The clone carrying this T cell receptor beta chain was observed a few times. Its antigen is as yet unknown. Per the germline V gene, CDR1 is SEHNR and CDR2 is FQNEAQ (reference sequence). The CDR3 runs to 14 residues. V lost 5 bases and J lost 5; bases outside the gene matches: 7. This sample is part of a study of T cells in Graves' hyperthyroidism and ophthalmopathy. The study, taken as a whole, reports: Ophthalmopathy, which appeared later, was predicted by the model a median approximately six months before onset. Blood shared most expanded thyroid clonotypes above 0.001.

Authors of the study amplified TCR beta CDR3 regions from RNA transcripts. The HTBI primer set was used in a first-round RT-PCR of the TCR CDR3. TCRdb fed the multiplex PCR reads into MiXCR, producing one record per CDR3 protein. Of around 600,000 distinct CDR3 sequences listed, 13% to 15% were seen once; the top ten hold roughly 7.7%. This receptor was obtained from a woman aged 18-29 years with Graves' ophthalmopathy. The V and J genes are TRBV7-9 and TRBJ2-5; TRBD2 agrees at 8 bases. Sequenced input: blood. CDR3 protein: CASSPPGLDETQYF. The CDR3 DNA sequence: TGTGCCAGCAGCCCCCCGGGACTAGACGAGACCCAGTACTTC.